This T cell receptor (beta chain) was sequenced during a study of OX40 agonist ivuxolimab in advanced cancers. Per germline, CDR1 SNHLY and CDR2 FYNNEI. Trimming removed 4 bases from V and 4 bases from J, with 20 bases in between. The CDR3 contains 17 residues. Drawing of blood for sampling happened at baseline, at cycle 4 day 1, and at cycle 7 day 1. This clone came up once. Profiling relied on immunoSEQ multiplex PCR, and the TCRdb table lists in-frame clones only, not all of them. This sample has tens of thousands of clones, with over 65% found just once. This specimen consisted of CD4+ or CD8+ T cells sorted from blood, obtained in a trial of the OX40 agonist ivuxolimab. This sequence joins TRBV2 and TRBJ1-3; possible D gene TRBD1, 5 bases. The clonotype originates from an adult with an advanced solid tumor such as melanoma, head and neck, liver or kidney cancer. The CDR3 DNA reads TGTGCCAGCAGTGGGAGCCCTGGAGGGGTAGCCGGAAACACCATATATTTT. It codes for CASSGSPGGVAGNTIYF. The full variable domain, completed using reference TRBV2 and TRBJ1-3, is EPEVTQTPSHQVTQMGQEVILRCVPISNHLYFYWYRQILGQKVEFLVSFYNNEISEKSEIFDDQFSVERPDGSNFTLKIRSTKLEDSAMYFCASSGSPGGVAGNTIYFGEGSWLTVV.